This T cell receptor (beta chain) was captured in a study of blood T cell repertoires in COVID-19. In the study overall: PBMCs, B-cell-depleted T cells, or T cells were the source of the cDNA or gDNA that made up the material.

The assay was immunoSEQ multiplex PCR, and TCRdb's table has in-frame clones only and misses some. Here the sample spans 300,000 to 350,000 clones, roughly 87% being singletons. The germline V gene has CDR1 SEHNR and CDR2 FQNEAQ (reference sequence). Trimming took 5 bases from V and 0 from J; bases not matched to a gene: 8. The CDR3 loop spans 17 amino acids. The sequenced sample consisted of peripheral blood. The chain recombines TRBV7-9 with TRBJ1-3; 9 bases agree with TRBD1. The clonotype originates from a man aged 30 to 39 with COVID-19, enrolled during active disease. The CDR3 DNA reads as TGTGCCAGCAGCGGACAGGGGCCGTACGTCTCTGGAAACACCATATATTTT. Translated, it gives CASSGQGPYVSGNTIYF.